These T cell receptor beta chains were read from a single sample in a study of neurological immune-mediated disorders. TCRdb called the 5' RACE reads again in MiXCR, with one record for every CDR3 protein. The data hold 18,000 or so distinct CDR3 sequences, with 27% observed a single time. The specimen was PBMCs. The receptors come from a man aged 45-65 years with HTLV-1-associated myelopathy (HAM/TSP). Both conserved end residues are part of each CDR3. D genes are given only for firm matches. Clone sizes are given selectively: once, few, many, or a class where the clone is expanded.

TRBJ2-1 | TRBV5-1 | many | TRBD2 | TGCGCCAGCAGCTACCTCGGACTAGCGGGGGATTACAATGAGCAGTTCTTC | CASSYLGLAGDYNEQFF
TRBJ2-2 | TRBV11-3 | - | TRBD1 | TGTGCCAGCAGGGCCGGGACAGCGAACACCGGGGAGCTGTTTTTT | CASRAGTANTGELFF
TRBJ2-2 | TRBV5-1 | - | TRBD1 | TGCGCCAGCAGTGCTACAGGGGACACCGGGGAGCTGTTTTTT | CASSATGDTGELFF
TRBJ2-7 | TRBV29-1 | - | - | TGCAGCGTTGAAAAACTGGGGCAAAAGTACTTC | CSVEKLGQKYF
TRBJ2-7 | TRBV5-1 | many | TRBD1 | TGCGCCAGCAGCCCTTCGGGGGGGACAGGGGTCTACGAGCAGTACTTC | CASSPSGGTGVYEQYF
TRBJ2-1 | TRBV11-2 | - | - | TGTGCCAGCAGCCGCGCCCCGGCTATTGAGCAGTTCTTC | CASSRAPAIEQFF
TRBJ1-1 | TRBV7-2 | - | TRBD1 | TGTGCCAGCAGCCCACAAGGGGACAGGGACATCATGAACACTGAAGCTTTCTTT | CASSPQGDRDIMNTEAFF
TRBJ1-1 | TRBV5-1 | - | - | TGCGCCAGCAGCTTAACAGGCCGAGGGAACACTGAAGCTTTCTTT | CASSLTGRGNTEAFF
TRBJ2-3 | TRBV7-8 | few | - | TGTGCCAGCAGCTTAGTTCGGGAGACCACAGATACGCAGTATTTT | CASSLVRETTDTQYF
TRBJ2-3 | TRBV5-1 | few | TRBD2 | TGCGCCAGCAGCGCCTCTAGCGGGGGAAGAGATACGCAGTATTTT | CASSASSGGRDTQYF
TRBJ2-7 | TRBV5-1 | many | - | TGCGCCAGCAGCTTGGCGAATGGCCGGGACTCCTGGAACGAGCAGTACTTC | CASSLANGRDSWNEQYF
TRBJ2-3 | TRBV9 | few | TRBD2 | TGTGCCAGCAGCGCCCGGACTAGCGGGAGCTCAGATACGCAGTATTTT | CASSARTSGSSDTQYF
TRBJ2-6 | TRBV20-1 | - | TRBD2 | TGCAGTGCCAGCGGGGGGCCCTCCCACTCTGGGGCCAACGTCCTGACTTTC | CSASGGPSHSGANVLTF
TRBJ2-4 | TRBV27 | - | - | TGTGCCAGCAGTTTAAGTCTGTCCTTAGCCAAAAACATTCAGTACTTC | CASSLSLSLAKNIQYF
TRBJ1-1 | TRBV12-3/TRBV12-4 | many | - | TGTGCCAGCAGTTTGGGGTACACTGAAGCTTTCTTT | CASSLGYTEAFF
TRBJ2-2 | TRBV5-1 | - | TRBD2 | TGCGCCAGCAGCCGAACTACTAGCGATGGTACCGGGGAGCTGTTTTTT | CASSRTTSDGTGELFF
TRBJ1-4 | TRBV18 | - | - | TGTGCCAGCTCACAGGGATTGGATGAAAAACTGTTTTTT | CASSQGLDEKLFF
TRBJ1-1 | TRBV28 | many | - | TGTGCCAGCAGTTTAGAACAGGCGGTGAACACTGAAGCTTTCTTT | CASSLEQAVNTEAFF
TRBJ1-4 | TRBV10-3 | few | - | TGTGCCATCAGTGACAGCTACGCTAATGAAAAACTGTTTTTT | CAISDSYANEKLFF
TRBJ2-3 | TRBV5-1 | medium-sized | TRBD2 | TGCGCCAGCAATCGCGGGGGGGCCCAGGGCACAGATACGCAGTATTTT | CASNRGGAQGTDTQYF
TRBJ2-7 | TRBV10-3 | few | - | TGTGCCATCGAAGGGACCGGCGGTGGCGAGCAGTACTTC | CAIEGTGGGEQYF
TRBJ2-3 | TRBV11-2 | medium-sized | TRBD2 | TGTGCCAGCAGCCCCTGGACTAGCGGGGGGACAGATACGCAGTATTTT | CASSPWTSGGTDTQYF
TRBJ2-1 | TRBV2 | - | - | TGTGCCAGCAGACAAACCCCGGGGGGCAGTGAGGTTGAGCAGTTCTTC | CASRQTPGGSEVEQFF
TRBJ2-5 | TRBV5-1 | few | TRBD1 | TGCGCCAGCAGCCTCCTGACAGGGGGCCCTCAAGAGACCCAGTACTTC | CASSLLTGGPQETQYF
TRBJ2-2 | TRBV5-1 | many | - | TGCGCCAGCAGCTTTGACCTCGTAGGTAGGAACACCGGGGAGCTGTTTTTT | CASSFDLVGRNTGELFF
TRBJ2-2 | TRBV7-2 | few | - | TGTGCCAGCAGCATCCCTAGGCCGTCCTTCGGGGAGCTGTTTTTT | CASSIPRPSFGELFF
TRBJ2-6 | TRBV27 | few | - | TGTGCCAGTTCCTCTGGGGCCAACGTCCTGACTTTC | CASSSGANVLTF
TRBJ1-2 | TRBV18 | few | - | TGTGCCAGCTCACCGCTAGGGGACAAGGCTCTCTCGGATGGCTACACCTTC | CASSPLGDKALSDGYTF
TRBJ2-3 | TRBV10-3 | many | - | TGTGCCATCAGTGACCAGACACAAAGCACAGATACGCAGTATTTT | CAISDQTQSTDTQYF
TRBJ2-1 | TRBV7-2 | - | TRBD2 | TGTGCCAGCAGGACTAGCGGGGGGGACAATGAGCAGTTCTTC | CASRTSGGDNEQFF
TRBJ2-7 | TRBV7-9 | - | - | TGTGCCAGCAGCACAGGGTACGAGCAGTACTTC | CASSTGYEQYF
TRBJ1-6 | TRBV19 | many | TRBD1 | TGTGCCAGTAGTCCACAGTCCGGACAGGGCAATTCACCCCTCCACTTT | CASSPQSGQGNSPLHF
TRBJ1-2 | TRBV5-6 | few | - | TGTGCCAGCAGCCCGCTAACCAGGGCCCCTAACTATGGCTACACCTTC | CASSPLTRAPNYGYTF
TRBJ1-1 | TRBV5-1 | - | - | TGCGCCAGCTCCCTAGGGCAGCCAAACACTGAAGCTTTCTTT | CASSLGQPNTEAFF
TRBJ2-3 | TRBV20-1 | many | - | TGCAGTGCTAGAGTTTGGGGACAAACAACCACAGATACGCAGTATTTT | CSARVWGQTTTDTQYF
TRBJ2-7 | TRBV5-1 | medium-sized | - | TGCGCCAGCAGCTCGGCGAACATAGTTGACGAGCAGTACTTC | CASSSANIVDEQYF
TRBJ2-7 | TRBV13 | few | TRBD1 | TGTGCCAGCGGCCGGGACAGGGTCTCCTACGAGCAGTACTTC | CASGRDRVSYEQYF